Following are 18 T cell receptor beta chains from one sample sequenced in a study of cytomegalovirus exposure and HLA in healthy donors. PCR involved 60 Vbeta and 13 Jbeta primers. Only in-frame clones appear in the TCRdb table, and some are missing; sequencing was by immunoSEQ multiplex PCR. Among under 200,000 clones listed, around four fifths were seen once. The sample consisted of PBMCs. The receptor source for this set is a man aged 25 to 40 in good health and CMV-seronegative.

This clone was observed a handful of times. The chain employs TRBV7-9 and TRBJ1-1, with D possibly matching TRBD1 (5 bases). CDR1 is SEHNR, CDR2 FQNEAQ, per germline (reference sequence). CDR3 length: 14 residues. Deletions cut 0 bases from V and 4 bases from J, with 9 bases between. This chain's CDR3 is CASSLAGAGTEAFF. CDR3 DNA sequence: TGTGCCAGCAGCTTAGCAGGGGCTGGCACTGAAGCTTTCTTT.

The V call is TRBV2, the J call TRBJ2-7, with a tentative D call TRBD2 (5 bases). V was trimmed by 4 bases and J by 7 bases, leaving 14 bases between them. Germline values: CDR1 SNHLY, CDR2 FYNNEI. The CDR3 extends over 13 amino acids. CDR3 in DNA: TGTGCCAGCAGTGGGGCAGCGGCGAATGAGCAGTACTTC. Residues: CASSGAAANEQYF.

The chain carries TRBV20-1 and TRBJ2-5; D might be TRBD1 (5 bases). Germline assignment: CDR1 DFQATT and CDR2 SNEGSKA (reference sequence). Deletions cut 3 bases from V and 8 bases from J, with 10 bases between. The CDR3 loop spans 11 amino acids. CDR3: CSASLTGTQYF. The CDR3 DNA follows: TGCAGTGCTAGCCTAACAGGCACCCAGTACTTC.

The J gene is TRBJ2-3, the V gene TRBV30; 9 nucleotides agree with TRBD2. The CDR3 totals 16 residues. Germline CDR1 reads GTSNPN; CDR2 reads SVGIG (reference sequence). The junction had 4 bases not matched to a gene; V was cut back by 0 bases and J by 0 bases. In DNA, the CDR3 is TGTGCCTGGAGTGTAGGGCTAGCGGGGAGCACAGATACGCAGTATTTT. Its translation is CAWSVGLAGSTDTQYF.

This chain links TRBV10-3 with TRBJ2-3; 13 positions match TRBD2. The trim removed 10 bases at V and 4 bases at J, leaving 8 bases unmatched. The CDR3 is 15 residues long. Germline CDR1 ENHRY, CDR2 SYGVKD. CDR3 loop: CASGRTSGRADTQYF. Written as DNA, the CDR3 is TGTGCCAGTGGGCGGACTAGCGGGAGAGCAGATACGCAGTATTTT.

This chain connects TRBV27 to TRBJ1-6, with D unresolved. The CDR3 covers 17 residues. V lost 0 bases and J lost 9, with 18 bases in between. Germline CDR1 is MNHEY and CDR2 is SMNVEV (reference sequence). This chain's CDR3 is CASSLSYGRGSGSPLHF. CDR3 DNA sequence: TGTGCCAGCAGTTTATCGTACGGGCGGGGTAGTGGTTCACCCCTCCACTTT.

The V call is TRBV5-4, the J call TRBJ1-1; a weak D match, TRBD1 (5 bases). The germline V gene has CDR1 SGHNT and CDR2 YYREEE (reference sequence). This CDR3 is built from 14 residues. Trimming cost V 0 bases and J 0 bases, with 6 bases left between them. The CDR3 DNA follows: TGTGCCAGCAGCTTGGACAGGTTGAACACTGAAGCTTTCTTT. Its protein product is CASSLDRLNTEAFF.

The chain recombines TRBV19 with TRBJ1-1, with D maybe TRBD1 (5 bases). V dropped 3 bases and J dropped 9 bases, with 11 bases sitting between them. From germline, CDR1 is LNHDA and CDR2 SQIVND (reference sequence). The CDR3 has 12 amino acids. DNA of the CDR3: TGTGCCAGTAGTATGGGGCGGGGGAAAGCTTTCTTT. As protein: CASSMGRGKAFF.

This chain joins TRBV5-1 and TRBJ2-2; D gene uncertain. Germline CDR1 reads SGHRS; CDR2 reads YFSETQ. With 2 bases removed from V and 1 base from J, the gap between germline ends came to 6 bases. The CDR3 runs to 14 residues. The CDR3 reads CASSFGGNTGELFF. CDR3 bases: TGCGCCAGCAGCTTTGGCGGGAACACCGGGGAGCTGTTTTTT. The full variable domain, its missing parts supplied by reference TRBV5-1 and TRBJ2-2, is KAGVTQTPRYLIKTRGQQVTLSCSPISGHRSVSWYQQTPGQGLQFLFEYFSETQRNKGNFPGRFSGRQFSNSRSEMNVSTLELGDSALYLCASSFGGNTGELFFGEGSRLTVL.

V is TRBV2 and J is TRBJ2-5, with TRBD2 as a possible D gene (5 bases). There are 14 residues in the CDR3. The V gene lost 6 bases and the J gene lost 1 base, with 12 bases spanning the gap. Germline CDR1 SNHLY, CDR2 FYNNEI. DNA for the CDR3: TGTGCCAGCAGACCGGACTCCTTCCAAGAGACCCAGTACTTC. This gives the protein CASRPDSFQETQYF.

The chain carries TRBV30 and TRBJ2-1; 9 nucleotides align to TRBD2. Germline assignment: CDR1 GTSNPN and CDR2 SVGIG (reference sequence). The CDR3 spans 14 residues. The junction had 3 bases not matched to a gene; V was cut back by 2 bases and J by 4 bases. The CDR3 bases are TGTGCCTGGAGTTCGGGACTAGCATACAATGAGCAGTTCTTC. It yields the protein CAWSSGLAYNEQFF.

This clone showed up just once. The chain uses TRBV28 and TRBJ2-7; D gene uncertain. The CDR3 covers 16 residues. Trimming removed 8 bases at V and 5 bases at J, with 25 bases between. Germline loops: CDR1 MDHEN, CDR2 SYDVKM. CDR3 sequence (DNA): TGTGCCAGCTGCTCCCCACCCCCGTCCCCGAACAACGAGCAGTACTTC. Translated, it gives CASCSPPPSPNNEQYF. Variable domain in full (rest from reference TRBV28 and TRBJ2-7): DVKVTQSSRYLVKRTGEKVFLECVQDMDHENMFWYRQDPGLGLRLIYFSYDVKMKEKGDIPEGYSVSREKKERFSLILESASTNQTSMYLCASCSPPPSPNNEQYFGPGTRLTVT.

This clone showed up just a few times. The chain couples TRBV6-6 to TRBJ1-6; D gene unclear. Between the trimmed V and J ends, which lost 7 bases and 10 bases, there was a span of 11 bases. The germline V gene encodes CDR1 MNHNY and CDR2 SVGAGI (reference sequence). This CDR3 is built from 12 residues. The CDR3 DNA reads TGTGCCAGCACCCACGGAGAATCACCCCTCCACTTT. It codes for CASTHGESPLHF.

This clone was observed a few times. The chain recombines TRBV6-5 with TRBJ2-1; 7 nucleotides align to TRBD2. CDR3 size: 14 residues. The V segment lost 6 bases and the J segment 7 bases; nucleotides outside the gene matches: 9. Germline V lookup: CDR1 MNHEY, CDR2 SVGAGI. The CDR3 bases are TGTGCCAGCAGCTACGAGGGAGGGTTGAATGAGCAGTTCTTC. Translation gives CASSYEGGLNEQFF.

The chain carries TRBV18 and TRBJ1-6; TRBD1 agrees at 9 bases. Germline CDR1 KGHSH, CDR2 LQKENI. The CDR3 totals 16 residues. The ends lost 3 bases at V and 6 bases at J; junction bases unmatched: 6. The CDR3 nucleotides read TGTGCCAGCTCACCGCCGGGACAGGGAATTAATTCACCCCTCCACTTT. Its translation: CASSPPGQGINSPLHF.

The V gene is TRBV2, the J gene TRBJ2-1, with 7 positions matching TRBD2. V lost 7 bases, J lost 0 bases, and 6 bases stayed unmatched. Per germline, CDR1 SNHLY and CDR2 FYNNEI. The CDR3 covers 15 residues. The CDR3 protein is CASTLSGYSYNEQFF. CDR3 nucleotides: TGTGCCAGCACCCTTAGCGGGTACTCCTACAATGAGCAGTTCTTC. Looking up the rest from reference TRBV2 and TRBJ2-1 gives the full variable domain: EPEVTQTPSHQVTQMGQEVILRCVPISNHLYFYWYRQILGQKVEFLVSFYNNEISEKSEIFDDQFSVERPDGSNFTLKIRSTKLEDSAMYFCASTLSGYSYNEQFFGPGTRLTVL.

V usage is TRBV18 and J usage is TRBJ2-7, with 9 bases matching TRBD2. The V segment lost 3 bases and the J segment 4 bases; nucleotides outside the gene matches: 10. The CDR3 length is 16 residues. CDR1 is KGHSH, CDR2 LQKENI, per germline. The CDR3 sequence is CASSPPFAGGPYEQYF. In nucleotides, the CDR3 is TGTGCCAGCTCACCCCCTTTTGCGGGAGGGCCATACGAGCAGTACTTC. The variable domain in full, with the rest retrieved from reference TRBV18 and TRBJ2-7, is NAGVMQNPRHLVRRRGQEARLRCSPMKGHSHVYWYRQLPEEGLKFMVYLQKENIIDESGMPKERFSAEFPKEGPSILRIQQVVRGDSAAYFCASSPPFAGGPYEQYFGPGTRLTVT.

The chain recombines TRBV20-1 with TRBJ1-6; D uncertain. V lost 2 bases, J lost 9 bases, and 2 bases lay in between. The V gene's germline CDR1 is DFQATT and CDR2 SNEGSKA (reference sequence). This CDR3 has 10 residues. The CDR3 loop reads CSARRSPLHF. In DNA form, the CDR3 reads TGCAGTGCTAGACGTTCACCCCTCCACTTT.